The TCR beta chain described here comes from a study of brain T cells in children with intractable seizures. There are 11 residues in the CDR3. Germline CDR1 KGHSH, CDR2 LQKENI. Trimming took 3 bases from V and 12 from J, leaving 11 bases between them. The time point was: blood from clinic visit 5 months post-surgery; TSC patient then seizure free. This table comes from immunoSEQ multiplex PCR, and its TCRdb copy is limited to in-frame clones, with some not included. Of about 340,000 clones in the sample, approximately 93% were seen once. The rearrangement uses TRBV18 and TRBJ1-1; the D is unclear. The sequence was collected from a boy in the first two years of life with tuberous sclerosis and intractable seizures. Material: peripheral blood, obtained more than 4 months after surgery. The CDR3 region is CASSPGDVTFF. In DNA, the CDR3 is TGTGCCAGCTCACCTGGGGATGTAACTTTCTTT. Full variable domain (rest looked up from reference TRBV18 and TRBJ1-1): NAGVMQNPRHLVRRRGQEARLRCSPMKGHSHVYWYRQLPEEGLKFMVYLQKENIIDESGMPKERFSAEFPKEGPSILRIQQVVRGDSAAYFCASSPGDVTFFGQGTRLTVV.